These 9 T cell receptor beta chains share one sample of origin, sequenced in a study of T cell repertoires in cytomegalovirus infection. TCRdb processed the reads anew with MiXCR; each CDR3 protein has one entry. The table has 480,000 or so distinct CDR3 sequences, about 11% seen once; the top ten hold about a tenth. The sample taken for sequencing was PBMCs. These receptors were taken from a human donor in good health (CMV status not recorded). Some clones in this sample may be carry-over from other donors' samples.

There are many counts of this clonotype. V gene TRBV10-3 combines with J gene TRBJ1-6; 8 nucleotides line up with TRBD1. The CDR3 has 12 amino acids. The germline V gene encodes CDR1 ENHRY and CDR2 SYGVKD. V lost 9 bases, J lost 9 bases, and 4 bases stayed unmatched. CDR3 in amino acids: CAIRDRSSPLHF. CDR3 bases: TGTGCCATACGGGACAGGAGTTCACCCCTCCACTTT.

V and J are TRBV29-1 and TRBJ2-1, with 9 positions matching TRBD1. CDR3 length: 12 amino acids. The germline CDR1 and CDR2 sequences are SQVTM and ANQGSEA. V dropped 6 bases and J dropped 7; count of bases not matched to a gene: 4. The CDR3 is CSVRQGGNEQFF. The CDR3 coding sequence is TGCAGCGTCCGACAGGGGGGGAATGAGCAGTTCTTC.

In its sample, this clonotype was seen many times. The chain recombines TRBV12-3 or TRBV12-4 with TRBJ2-3; perhaps D is TRBD1 or TRBD2 (5 bases each). Trimming took 3 bases from V and 5 from J, leaving 15 bases between them. The CDR3 contains 15 residues. The CDR3 DNA sequence: TGTGCCAGCAGTTTTGGGGACGAGGGCCAAGATACGCAGTATTTT. Protein sequence: CASSFGDEGQDTQYF.

This clonotype was seen many times. The chain couples TRBV11-2 to TRBJ2-3, with D possibly TRBD2 on 6 matching bases. V was clipped by 3 bases and J by 2 bases, with 12 bases between them. This CDR3 contains 15 residues. Germline V gene sequence: CDR1 SGHAT, CDR2 FQNNGV. The CDR3 DNA reads TGTGCCAGCAGCTTTGGCGGGGCCCACACAGATACGCAGTATTTT. The encoded protein is CASSFGGAHTDTQYF.

This clonotype was observed at least ten times. V and J are TRBV15 and TRBJ2-2; D is unresolved. V was cut by 0 bases and J by 6 bases, with 5 bases left in between. CDR1 and CDR2 from the germline V gene are LNHNV and YYDKDF (reference sequence). The CDR3 has 13 residues. The CDR3: CATSRDRAGELFF. For the CDR3, the DNA is TGTGCCACCAGCAGAGATCGGGCCGGGGAGCTGTTTTTT.

This clonotype was recorded many times. V usage is TRBV5-6 and J usage is TRBJ2-5; maybe TRBD1 (6 bases). Germline CDR1 and CDR2: SGHDT and YYEEEE. The CDR3 has 13 amino acids. V gave up 0 bases and J gave up 9 bases, with 12 bases separating them. CDR3 nucleotides: TGTGCCAGCAGCTTGGTGGCAGGGGATTCCCAGTACTTC. Its protein is CASSLVAGDSQYF.

This sequence joins TRBV30 and TRBJ1-5; D may be TRBD1 (5 bases). Trimming removed 0 bases from V and 3 bases from J, with 12 bases in between. CDR1 is GTSNPN, CDR2 SVGIG, per germline (reference sequence). The CDR3 loop spans 15 amino acids. CDR3 nucleotide sequence: TGTGCCTGGAGTGTAGGGCAGGGCTACAATCAGCCCCAGCATTTT. Its translation is CAWSVGQGYNQPQHF.

This clonotype appeared a few times. This sequence may be a read error, since a much larger clone differs from it by one base. V usage is TRBV7-2 and J usage is TRBJ1-6, with D unresolved. Deletions cut 1 base from V and 10 bases from J, with 11 bases between. The CDR3 is 14 residues long. Germline V gene lookup returns CDR1 SGHTA and CDR2 FQGNSA. In nucleotides, the CDR3 is TGTACCAGCAGCTTAGGGTTCAATTCCTCACCCCTCCACTTT. This sequence encodes CTSSLGFNSSPLHF. Together with reference TRBV7-2 and TRBJ1-6, the CDR3 gives the full variable domain: GAGVSQSPSNKVTEKGKDVELRCDPISGHTALYWYRQSLGQGLEFLIYFQGNSAPDKSGLPSDRFSAERTGGSVSTLTIQRTQQEDSAVYLCTSSLGFNSSPLHFGNGTRLTVT.

The table lists this clonotype with a few counts. The chain employs TRBV7-2 and TRBJ1-2; D gene ambiguous. CDR1 is SGHTA, CDR2 FQGNSA, per germline. There are 15 residues in the CDR3. Trimming pared 5 bases from V and 0 bases from J, leaving 13 bases between. The CDR3 region is CASSRLDGANYGYTF. CDR3 sequence (DNA): TGTGCCAGCAGCCGTCTGGACGGGGCTAACTATGGCTACACCTTC.